Shown below are 18 T cell receptor beta chains from a single sample sequenced in a study of beta chain features in type 1 diabetes. The isolated RNA, all of it, was reverse transcribed, so expressed TCRB transcripts were what got sequenced. Here immunoSEQ multiplex PCR was the method, and the copy in TCRdb shows in-frame clones only, minus some. Of fewer than 150,000 clones listed, less than 9% are singletons. Sequencing used central memory CD4+ T cells from blood. The source of these receptors is a woman aged 25 to 39 in good health.

V usage is TRBV5-1 and J usage is TRBJ1-3; 8 bases match TRBD1. Losses at the gene ends were 1 base for V and 4 bases for J; bases not matched to a gene: 4. This CDR3 has 15 residues. CDR1 and CDR2 from the germline V gene are SGHRS and YFSETQ. As DNA, the CDR3 is TGCGCCAGCAGCTTGCAGACAGGGGTCGGAAACACCATATATTTT. Its translation is CASSLQTGVGNTIYF.

V usage is TRBV7-8 and J usage is TRBJ2-2, with D perhaps matching TRBD2 (6 bases). This CDR3 contains 17 residues. The germline CDR1 and CDR2 sequences are SGHVS and FQNEAQ. Trimming took 5 bases from V and 5 from J, leaving 21 bases between them. The CDR3, as DNA: TGTGCCAGCAGCCCTCTAGCGAGAACTACGGGAACCGGGGAGCTGTTTTTT. Translating gives CASSPLARTTGTGELFF.

This clone was counted between two and nine times. The J gene is TRBJ2-5, the V gene TRBV18; D may be TRBD2 (5 bases). Germline V CDR1 and CDR2: KGHSH, LQKENI. The V end was cut by 6 bases, the J end by 2 bases, with 16 bases between. The CDR3 is 15 residues long. CDR3 in DNA: TGTGCCAGCTCCCCTTTCGATACTAGACAAGAGACCCAGTACTTC. It is translated as CASSPFDTRQETQYF.

This clone was seen more than once but under ten times. J is TRBJ1-4 and V is TRBV14; D is uncertain. Germline assignment: CDR1 SGHDN and CDR2 FVKESK. Trimming stripped 5 bases from V and 0 bases from J, with 19 bases between. There are 18 residues in the CDR3. This chain's CDR3 is CASSWPKRVIATNEKLFF. DNA for the CDR3: TGTGCCAGCAGCTGGCCGAAGCGCGTGATAGCAACTAATGAAAAACTGTTTTTT.

The V gene is TRBV18, the J gene TRBJ2-1; D is possibly TRBD1 (6 bases). There are 15 residues in the CDR3. Germline lookup yields CDR1 KGHSH and CDR2 LQKENI. Trimming removed 3 bases from V and 6 bases from J, with 15 bases in between. The CDR3 DNA follows: TGTGCCAGCTCACCGCAAGGGGGTTTGATCAATGAGCAGTTCTTC. Translation gives CASSPQGGLINEQFF.

The chain combines TRBV11-1 with TRBJ2-7, with TRBD2 matching over 8 bases. Germline V CDR1 and CDR2: SGHAT, FQDESV (reference sequence). J was trimmed by 0 bases and V by 3 bases; bases with no gene match: 4. The CDR3 length is 15 residues. The CDR3 loop reads CASSLIAGYSYEQYF. CDR3 DNA: TGTGCCAGCAGCTTGATAGCGGGATACTCCTACGAGCAGTACTTC. The full variable domain, completed using reference TRBV11-1 and TRBJ2-7, is EAEVAQSPRYKITEKSQAVAFWCDPISGHATLYWYRQILGQGPELLVQFQDESVVDDSQLPKDRFSAERLKGVDSTLKIQPAELGDSAMYLCASSLIAGYSYEQYFGPGTRLTVT.

The V call is TRBV2, the J call TRBJ2-1; 7 nucleotides line up with TRBD1. From germline, CDR1 is SNHLY and CDR2 FYNNEI. The CDR3 sequence is 13 residues long. The trim removed 8 bases at V and 0 bases at J, leaving 1 base unmatched. The CDR3 is CASRDSSYNEQFF. The CDR3, as DNA: TGTGCCAGCCGGGACAGCTCCTACAATGAGCAGTTCTTC.

This clone was detected a few times. The chain recombines TRBV19 with TRBJ2-1, with 7 bases aligning to TRBD1. J was trimmed by 0 bases and V by 1 base; bases with no gene match: 3. The CDR3 loop spans 16 amino acids. The germline V gene encodes CDR1 LNHDA and CDR2 SQIVND (reference sequence). CDR3 protein: CASSIGQGRSYNEQFF. The CDR3 coding sequence is TGTGCCAGTAGTATAGGACAGGGCCGCTCCTACAATGAGCAGTTCTTC. Together with reference TRBV19 and TRBJ2-1, the CDR3 gives the full variable domain: DGGITQSPKYLFRKEGQNVTLSCEQNLNHDAMYWYRQDPGQGLRLIYYSQIVNDFQKGDIAEGYSVSREKKESFPLTVTSAQKNPTAFYLCASSIGQGRSYNEQFFGPGTRLTVL.

This rearrangement joins TRBV29-1 to TRBJ2-1; 8 nucleotides agree with TRBD1. This CDR3 spans 13 amino acids. Trimming at V came to 6 bases and at J to 4 bases, leaving 5 bases not matched to a gene. Germline V gene data show CDR1 as SQVTM and CDR2 as ANQGSEA. This chain's CDR3 is CSVARDRYNEQFF. As DNA, the CDR3 is TGCAGCGTCGCCCGGGACAGGTACAATGAGCAGTTCTTC.

The rearrangement links TRBV7-8 to TRBJ2-2; D might be TRBD2 (6 bases). This CDR3 has 16 amino acids. CDR1 is SGHVS, CDR2 FQNEAQ, per germline. Trimming cost V 6 bases and J 3 bases, with 17 bases left between them. The CDR3 protein is CASSPGGGTYTGELFF. The CDR3 DNA follows: TGTGCCAGCAGTCCTGGCGGCGGGACTTACACCGGGGAGCTGTTTTTT.

With respect to this clone: Being one base from a much bigger clone, this may be a read error. Different DNA sequences within this sample yield the same CDR3. The chain recombines TRBV9 with TRBJ2-2; D is perhaps TRBD1 (6 bases). This CDR3 comprises 14 residues. V was clipped by 4 bases and J by 1 base, with 8 bases between them. Germline V gene data show CDR1 as SGDLS and CDR2 as YYNGEE. The CDR3 is CASSLTGNTGELFF. The CDR3 DNA follows: TGTGCCAGCAGCTTGACAGGGAACACCGGGGAGCTGTTTTTT. Complete variable domain (other parts from reference TRBV9 and TRBJ2-2): DSGVTQTPKHLITATGQRVTLRCSPRSGDLSVYWYQQSLDQGLQFLIQYYNGEERAKGNILERFSAQQFPDLHSELNLSSLELGDSALYFCASSLTGNTGELFFGEGSRLTVL.

The CDR3 loop is CASSQARLSRQEQFF. The CDR3 region has the DNA TGTGCCAGCAGCCAAGCGCGATTGTCGCGGCAAGAGCAGTTCTTC. The V call is TRBV4-2, the J call TRBJ2-1, with unresolved D. Germline V gives CDR1 LGHNA, CDR2 YNFKEQ. CDR3 length equals 15 residues. Trimming took 1 base from V and 10 from J, leaving 17 bases between them.

This clone was recorded many times. This rearrangement joins TRBV11-2 to TRBJ2-3; 11 nucleotides match TRBD2. The CDR3 totals 15 residues. Losses at the gene ends were 5 bases for V and 4 bases for J; bases not matched to a gene: 5. Germline V gene lookup returns CDR1 SGHAT and CDR2 FQNNGV. As DNA, the CDR3 is TGTGCCAGCAGCGATACTAGCGGGAGTGCAGATACGCAGTATTTT. Its translation is CASSDTSGSADTQYF.

In its sample, this clone was seen a few times. At one end, the junction sequence differs from germline, possibly due to a read error. The chain carries TRBV6-8 and TRBJ2-7, with 8 bases fitting TRBD1. This CDR3 region has 15 residues. Germline CDR1 is MNHGY and CDR2 is SAAAGT. In DNA form, the CDR3 reads TGTGCCAGCAGTCACTCGAGGGACAGGCCCTACGAGCAGTACTTC. This sequence encodes CASSHSRDRPYEQYF.

The chain combines TRBV27 with TRBJ2-2, with D unresolved. V was clipped by 6 bases and J by 3 bases, with 8 bases between them. The germline CDR1 and CDR2 sequences are MNHEY and SMNVEV (reference sequence). The CDR3 runs to 13 residues. CDR3: CASRRSDTGELFF. The CDR3 coding sequence is TGTGCCAGCAGGCGGTCGGACACCGGGGAGCTGTTTTTT.

This clone has only a few counts. The J gene is TRBJ2-1, the V gene TRBV30; 9 bases agree with TRBD2. The germline gives CDR1 GTSNPN, CDR2 SVGIG (reference sequence). V gave up 2 bases and J gave up 4 bases; unmatched junction bases: 9. The CDR3 extends over 16 amino acids. The CDR3 here is CAWSRSGRTQYNEQFF. The CDR3, as DNA: TGTGCCTGGAGTAGGAGCGGGAGGACTCAATACAATGAGCAGTTCTTC.

This clone has more than one count but fewer than ten. The chain employs TRBV18 and TRBJ2-1; 10 positions match TRBD1. The CDR3 extends over 15 amino acids. From germline, CDR1 is KGHSH and CDR2 LQKENI. V trimming: 2 bases; J trimming: 6 bases; junction bases outside the gene matches: 4. CDR3 DNA: TGTGCCAGCTCACCAACCGGGACAGGGGTCAATGAGCAGTTCTTC. Translated, it gives CASSPTGTGVNEQFF.

The chain links TRBV28 to TRBJ1-1; D might be TRBD1 (6 bases). CDR3 size: 12 residues. V was trimmed by 10 bases and J by 5 bases, leaving 14 bases between them. Germline V lookup: CDR1 MDHEN, CDR2 SYDVKM. CDR3 sequence (DNA): TGTGCCACAAGGGGGGGCGCGACTGAAGCTTTCTTT. This encodes CATRGGATEAFF. The full variable domain, its missing parts supplied by reference TRBV28 and TRBJ1-1, is DVKVTQSSRYLVKRTGEKVFLECVQDMDHENMFWYRQDPGLGLRLIYFSYDVKMKEKGDIPEGYSVSREKKERFSLILESASTNQTSMYLCATRGGATEAFFGQGTRLTVV.